This T cell receptor (beta chain) was sequenced in a study of T cell repertoires in ileal Crohn's disease. TCRB immunosequencing input was roughly 530 nanograms of biopsy DNA per sample. The table came from immunoSEQ multiplex PCR; TCRdb's copy has only in-frame clones and leaves some out. The table shows about 14,000 clones, with around four fifths occurring only once. Germline V gene sequence: CDR1 GTSNPN, CDR2 SVGIG (reference sequence). V gave up 0 bases and J gave up 7 bases, with 15 bases separating them. The CDR3 runs 15 residues. The clonotype comes from an adult with Crohn's disease. The sample was ileal tissue. The rearrangement uses TRBV30 and TRBJ1-4; D is perhaps TRBD1 (5 bases). The CDR3 sequence is CAWSVSGGLAEKLFF. Written as DNA, the CDR3 is TGTGCCTGGAGTGTTTCGGGGGGGTTAGCTGAAAAACTGTTTTTT.